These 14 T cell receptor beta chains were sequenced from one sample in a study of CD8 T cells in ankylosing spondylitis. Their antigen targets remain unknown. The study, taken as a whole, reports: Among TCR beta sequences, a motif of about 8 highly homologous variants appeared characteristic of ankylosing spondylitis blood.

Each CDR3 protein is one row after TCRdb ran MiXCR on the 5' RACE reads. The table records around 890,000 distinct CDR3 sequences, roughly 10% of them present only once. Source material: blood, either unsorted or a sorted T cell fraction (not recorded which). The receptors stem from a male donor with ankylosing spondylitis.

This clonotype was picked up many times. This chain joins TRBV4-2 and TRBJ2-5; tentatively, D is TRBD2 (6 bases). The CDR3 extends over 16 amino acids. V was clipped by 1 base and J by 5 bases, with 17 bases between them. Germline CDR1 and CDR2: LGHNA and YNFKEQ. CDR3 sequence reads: CASSQVQAGLSETQYF. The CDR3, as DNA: TGTGCCAGCAGCCAAGTTCAGGCGGGATTGTCGGAGACCCAGTACTTC.

CDR3 coding DNA: TGCAGCGTTGACCCGGGACAGGGGTGGAATGAGCAGTTCTTC. Translating gives CSVDPGQGWNEQFF. The rearrangement joins TRBV29-1 to TRBJ2-1; 10 bases line up with TRBD1. Germline CDR1 is SQVTM and CDR2 is ANQGSEA. There are 14 residues in the CDR3. J gave up 7 bases and V 3 bases, and 6 bases lay outside the gene matches.

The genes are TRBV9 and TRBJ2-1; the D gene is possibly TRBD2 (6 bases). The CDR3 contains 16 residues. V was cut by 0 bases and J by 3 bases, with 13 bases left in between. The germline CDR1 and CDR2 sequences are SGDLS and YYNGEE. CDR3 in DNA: TGTGCCAGCAGCGTAGCTAGCGCAGGGCACTACAATGAGCAGTTCTTC. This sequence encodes CASSVASAGHYNEQFF.

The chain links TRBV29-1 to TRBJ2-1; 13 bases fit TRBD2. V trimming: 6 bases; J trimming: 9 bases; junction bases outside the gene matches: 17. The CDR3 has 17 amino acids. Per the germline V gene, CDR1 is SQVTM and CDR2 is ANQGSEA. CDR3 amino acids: CSVRLAGGPGSLSEQFF. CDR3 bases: TGCAGCGTCCGACTAGCGGGGGGCCCGGGGTCTTTGAGTGAGCAGTTCTTC.

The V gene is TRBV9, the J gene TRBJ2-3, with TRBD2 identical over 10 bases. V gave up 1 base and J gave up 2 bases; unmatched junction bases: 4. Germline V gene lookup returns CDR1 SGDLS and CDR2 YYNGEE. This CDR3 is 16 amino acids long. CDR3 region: CASSVRAGGTTDTQYF. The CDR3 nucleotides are TGTGCCAGCAGCGTAAGAGCGGGGGGGACCACAGATACGCAGTATTTT.

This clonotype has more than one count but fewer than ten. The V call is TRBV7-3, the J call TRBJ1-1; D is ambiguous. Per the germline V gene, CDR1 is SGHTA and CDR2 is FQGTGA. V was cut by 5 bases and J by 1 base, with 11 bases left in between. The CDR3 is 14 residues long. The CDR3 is CASSPQGKNTEAFF. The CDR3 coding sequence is TGTGCCAGCAGCCCCCAAGGAAAGAACACTGAAGCTTTCTTT.

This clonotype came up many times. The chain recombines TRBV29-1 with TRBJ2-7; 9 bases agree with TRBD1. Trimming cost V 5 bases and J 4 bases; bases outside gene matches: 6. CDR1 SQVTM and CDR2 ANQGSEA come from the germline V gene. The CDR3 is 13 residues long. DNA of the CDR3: TGCAGCGTTACTGGGACAGGGAAATACGAGCAGTACTTC. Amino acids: CSVTGTGKYEQYF.

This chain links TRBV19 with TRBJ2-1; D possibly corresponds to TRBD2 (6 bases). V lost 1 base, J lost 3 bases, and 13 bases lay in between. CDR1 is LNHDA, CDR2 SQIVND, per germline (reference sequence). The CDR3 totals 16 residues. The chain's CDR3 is CASSIVAASVYNEQFF. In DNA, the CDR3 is TGTGCCAGTAGTATAGTAGCGGCTAGCGTCTACAATGAGCAGTTCTTC.

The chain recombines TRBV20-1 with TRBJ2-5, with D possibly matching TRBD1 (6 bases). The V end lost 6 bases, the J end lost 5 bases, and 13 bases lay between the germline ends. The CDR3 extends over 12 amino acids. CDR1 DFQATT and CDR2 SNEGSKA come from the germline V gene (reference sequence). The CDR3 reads CSATDSWETQYF. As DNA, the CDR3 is TGCAGTGCCACGGACAGTTGGGAGACCCAGTACTTC.

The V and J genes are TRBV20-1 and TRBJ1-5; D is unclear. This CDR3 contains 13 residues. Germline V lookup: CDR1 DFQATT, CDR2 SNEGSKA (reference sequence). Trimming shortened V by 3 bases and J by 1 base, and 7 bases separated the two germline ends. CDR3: CSASLGSNQPQHF. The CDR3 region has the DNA TGCAGTGCTAGTCTGGGCAGCAATCAGCCCCAGCATTTT.

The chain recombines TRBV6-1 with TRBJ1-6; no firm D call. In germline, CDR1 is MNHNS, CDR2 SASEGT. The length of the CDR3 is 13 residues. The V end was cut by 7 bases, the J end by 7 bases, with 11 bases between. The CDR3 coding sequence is TGTGCCAGCATGGGAACAGTGAATTCACCCCTCCACTTT. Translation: CASMGTVNSPLHF.

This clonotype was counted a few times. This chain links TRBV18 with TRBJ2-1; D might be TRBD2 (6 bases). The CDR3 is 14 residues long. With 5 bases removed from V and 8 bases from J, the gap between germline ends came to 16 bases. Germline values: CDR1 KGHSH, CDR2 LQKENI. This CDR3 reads CASSWDSSFDEQFF. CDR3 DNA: TGTGCCAGCTCATGGGACTCATCTTTTGATGAGCAGTTCTTC.

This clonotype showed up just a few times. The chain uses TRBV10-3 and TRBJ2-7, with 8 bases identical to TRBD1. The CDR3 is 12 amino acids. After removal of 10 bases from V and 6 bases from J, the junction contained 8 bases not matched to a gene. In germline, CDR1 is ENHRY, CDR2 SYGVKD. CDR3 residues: CATDRGVGEQYF. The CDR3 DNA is TGTGCCACCGACAGGGGCGTGGGCGAGCAGTACTTC.

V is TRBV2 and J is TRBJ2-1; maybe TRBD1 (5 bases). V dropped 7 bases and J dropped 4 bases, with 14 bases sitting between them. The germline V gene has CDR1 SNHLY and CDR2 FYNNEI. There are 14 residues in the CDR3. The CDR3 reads CASTLIQGYNEQFF. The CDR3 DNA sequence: TGTGCCAGCACCCTTATTCAGGGATACAATGAGCAGTTCTTC.